This T cell receptor (beta chain) emerged from a study of PD-1 blockade in classical Hodgkin lymphoma. Study findings and constraints: Complete responders' baseline diversity resembled that of newly diagnosed patients. Only CD4+ TCR diversity, not CD8+, had risen significantly by C4D1. Individuals initiating nivolumab under 1 year after ASCT were excluded.

Data came from immunoSEQ multiplex PCR; TCRdb stores just in-frame clones and leaves some out. The table includes around 25,000 clones, 84% detected once. The V gene lost 4 bases and the J gene lost 5 bases, with 9 bases spanning the gap. This CDR3 is 13 amino acids long. From germline, CDR1 is SGHTA and CDR2 FQGTGA. Brentuximab vedotin exposure varied, and every patient relapsed after autologous stem cell transplantation. Purification of CD4+ T cells from thawed PBMCs was achieved by magnetic negative selection. Complete response, partial response or progressive disease was each patient's best response. There are a few counts of this clone. Its antigen is as yet unknown.

The source material was CD4+ T cells from blood, sampled at baseline. The V gene is TRBV7-3, the J gene TRBJ2-4; the D gene is possibly TRBD1 (6 bases). This sequence was found in a human donor with classical Hodgkin lymphoma. CDR3 protein: CASSWAGENIQYF. The CDR3 DNA sequence: TGTGCCAGCAGCTGGGCAGGGGAAAACATTCAGTACTTC.